This T cell receptor (beta chain) was recorded in a study of monozygotic twins with inflammatory bowel disease. Notes on the study in general: Twin pairs that were concordant did not differ from discordant pairs in repertoire similarity, possibly from limited power.

UMIs that included a 6-nucleotide sample barcode were added by template switching, which took place during cDNA synthesis. TCRdb reanalyzed the 5' RACE reads and collapses them to one entry per CDR3 protein, without DNA. The sample table includes 300,000 to 350,000 distinct CDR3 sequences. As concerns this clonotype: The antigen is unknown.

Sequenced sample: blood. The TCR was taken from a human donor with ulcerative colitis or Crohn's disease, or a healthy co-twin of an affected twin (not recorded which).

CDR3 sequence: CASSQDSTSTEAFF. The chain links TRBV4-1 to TRBJ1-1. Germline loops: CDR1 MGHRA, CDR2 YSYEKL. This CDR3 comprises 14 residues.